This entry lists 12 T cell receptor beta chains sequenced from one sample in a study of post-analysis software for immune sequencing data. TCR beta cDNA libraries included unique molecular identifiers. TCRdb fed the PCR reads into MiXCR, producing one record per CDR3 protein. The data show hundreds of thousands of distinct CDR3 sequences, around 60% seen once. Regarding the study as a whole: Included in a set of about five TRBV segments more frequent in patients than controls were TRBV5-6, TRBV5-1 and TRBV20-1.

Their antigens remain unidentified. The sequencing input was blood. The receptors were sampled from a girl aged 2 to 9 with multiple sclerosis.

The chain is built from TRBV4-1 and TRBJ1-2; weak D call: TRBD1 (5 bases). V dropped 7 bases and J dropped 1 base, with 13 bases sitting between them. From germline, CDR1 is MGHRA and CDR2 YSYEKL. The CDR3 runs 14 residues. The chain's CDR3 is CASTQLGGNYGYTF. CDR3 coding DNA: TGCGCCAGCACCCAGTTGGGGGGTAACTATGGCTACACCTTC.

This chain joins TRBV4-1 and TRBJ2-7; the D is unclear. The V gene's germline CDR1 is MGHRA and CDR2 YSYEKL. This CDR3 spans 12 amino acids. Trimming took 0 bases from V and 6 from J, leaving 6 bases between them. CDR3 amino acids: CASSQDQREQYF. Here the CDR3 DNA reads TGCGCCAGCAGCCAAGACCAGCGCGAGCAGTACTTC.

CDR3 sequence (DNA): TGCGCCAGCAGCTTGTGGACAGCCGGGATTCAGTACTTC. Encoded protein: CASSLWTAGIQYF. The chain joins TRBV5-1 to TRBJ2-4, with D possibly being TRBD1 (6 bases). CDR1 SGHRS and CDR2 YFSETQ come from the germline V gene. This CDR3 spans 13 amino acids. Trimming took off 1 base at V and 10 bases at J, with 12 bases between the two ends.

This clonotype was counted between two and nine times. This chain uses TRBV19 with TRBJ2-1, with D maybe TRBD1 (6 bases). The CDR3 is 14 amino acids. V was trimmed by 5 bases and J by 7 bases, leaving 15 bases between them. Germline V gives CDR1 LNHDA, CDR2 SQIVND (reference sequence). CDR3 sequence: CASSQQGTGNEQFF. In nucleotides, the CDR3 is TGTGCCAGTAGTCAACAGGGTACGGGGAATGAGCAGTTCTTC.

The chain is built from TRBV20-1 and TRBJ1-1; tentatively, D is TRBD1 (6 bases). CDR1 is DFQATT and CDR2 is SNEGSKA in the germline V gene (reference sequence). Trimming took off 1 base at V and 1 base at J, with 10 bases between the two ends. This CDR3 spans 14 amino acids. For the CDR3, the DNA is TGCAGTGCTAGAGTTCTGGGACAGAACACTGAAGCTTTCTTT. As protein: CSARVLGQNTEAFF.

This clonotype has a handful of counts. J is TRBJ2-7 and V is TRBV6-6; 12 bases align to TRBD1. From germline, CDR1 is MNHNY and CDR2 SVGAGI (reference sequence). The V and J ends lost 2 bases and 6 bases, in that order; junction bases with no gene match: 8. The CDR3 length is 16 residues. As DNA, the CDR3 is TGTGCCAGCAGTTACATCGGGACAGGGGGCTTCGGCGAGCAGTACTTC. Its translation is CASSYIGTGGFGEQYF.

In its sample, this clonotype was seen a few times. CDR3 residues: CSATMDRVYGYTF. CDR3 bases: TGCAGTGCTACCATGGACAGGGTCTATGGCTACACCTTC. The gene calls are TRBV20-1 and TRBJ1-2; 8 nucleotides match TRBD1. Germline CDR1 DFQATT, CDR2 SNEGSKA (reference sequence). Trimming removed 4 bases from V and 4 bases from J; junction bases left unmatched: 5. The CDR3 runs 13 residues.

V usage is TRBV18 and J usage is TRBJ1-1; D is ambiguous. V was trimmed by 0 bases and J by 3 bases, leaving 14 bases between them. Per the germline V gene, CDR1 is KGHSH and CDR2 is LQKENI. This CDR3 comprises 16 residues. The CDR3 coding sequence is TGTGCCAGCTCACCACCGTCTACGTCCAGTCACACTGAAGCTTTCTTT. This codes for CASSPPSTSSHTEAFF.

The table lists this clonotype with a few counts. At one of its ends the junction is not consistent with the germline gene, which may arise from a read error. V gene TRBV5-1 combines with J gene TRBJ2-1; weak D call: TRBD2 (5 bases). The length of the CDR3 is 14 residues. Germline V gene data show CDR1 as SGHRS and CDR2 as YFSETQ. CDR3 coding DNA: TGTGCCAGCAGTTTGGTTCTAGCTGGCAATGAGCAGTTCTTC. Its translation is CASSLVLAGNEQFF.

This clonotype was recorded a few times. The rearrangement joins TRBV29-1 to TRBJ1-2, with 7 bases matching TRBD1. The CDR3 totals 12 residues. Germline V gene data show CDR1 as SQVTM and CDR2 as ANQGSEA. V was clipped by 7 bases and J by 2 bases; unmatched bases: 4. CDR3 amino acids: CSEGTVNYGYTF. In nucleotides, the CDR3 is TGCAGCGAGGGGACAGTAAACTATGGCTACACCTTC.

The chain joins TRBV5-1 to TRBJ2-1; TRBD2 agrees at 8 bases. CDR3 length equals 17 residues. Germline V lookup: CDR1 SGHRS, CDR2 YFSETQ. Losses at the gene ends were 0 bases for V and 8 bases for J; bases not matched to a gene: 13. This CDR3 is CASSLAGAGAVIDEQFF. CDR3 DNA sequence: TGCGCCAGCAGCTTGGCCGGAGCGGGAGCGGTTATAGATGAGCAGTTCTTC.

In its sample, this clonotype was seen once. The rearrangement uses TRBV27 and TRBJ1-1, with D hard to call. With 2 bases removed from V and 8 bases from J, the gap between germline ends came to 9 bases. Germline CDR1 MNHEY, CDR2 SMNVEV (reference sequence). CDR3 length equals 12 residues. CDR3 DNA: TGTGCCAGCAGTTTACCGGCGGGAGAAGCTTTCTTT. Protein: CASSLPAGEAFF.